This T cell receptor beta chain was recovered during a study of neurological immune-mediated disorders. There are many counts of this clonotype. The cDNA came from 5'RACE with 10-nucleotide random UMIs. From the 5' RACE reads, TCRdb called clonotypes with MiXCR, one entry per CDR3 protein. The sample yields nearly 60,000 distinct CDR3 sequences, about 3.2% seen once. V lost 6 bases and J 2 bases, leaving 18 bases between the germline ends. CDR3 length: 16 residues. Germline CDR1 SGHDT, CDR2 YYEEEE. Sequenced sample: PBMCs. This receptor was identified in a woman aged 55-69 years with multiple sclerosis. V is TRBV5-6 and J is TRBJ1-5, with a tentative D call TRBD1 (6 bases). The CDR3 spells CASNIFGGYGNQPQHF. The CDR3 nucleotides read TGTGCCAGCAACATTTTCGGGGGCTATGGCAATCAGCCCCAGCATTTT. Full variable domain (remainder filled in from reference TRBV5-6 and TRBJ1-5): DAGVTQSPTHLIKTRGQQVTLRCSPKSGHDTVSWYQQALGQGPQFIFQYYEEEERQRGNFPDRFSGHQFPNYSSELNVNALLLGDSALYLCASNIFGGYGNQPQHFGDGTRLSIL.